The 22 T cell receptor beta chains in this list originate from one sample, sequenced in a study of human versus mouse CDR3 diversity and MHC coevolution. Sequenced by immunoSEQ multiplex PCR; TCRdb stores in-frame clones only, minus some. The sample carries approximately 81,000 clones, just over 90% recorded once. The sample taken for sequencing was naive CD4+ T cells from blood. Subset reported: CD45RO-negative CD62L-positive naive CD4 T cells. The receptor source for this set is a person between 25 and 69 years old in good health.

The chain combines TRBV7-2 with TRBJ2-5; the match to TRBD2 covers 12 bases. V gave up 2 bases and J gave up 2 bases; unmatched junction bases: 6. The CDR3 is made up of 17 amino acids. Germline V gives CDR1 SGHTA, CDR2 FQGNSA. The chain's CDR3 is CASSLRSTSGGQETQYF. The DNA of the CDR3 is TGTGCCAGCAGCTTACGGTCGACTAGCGGGGGACAAGAGACCCAGTACTTC.

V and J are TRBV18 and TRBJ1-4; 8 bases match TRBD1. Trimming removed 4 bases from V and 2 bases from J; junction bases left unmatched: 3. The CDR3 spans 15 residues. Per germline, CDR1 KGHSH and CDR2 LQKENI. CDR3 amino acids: CASSRDRGTNEKLFF. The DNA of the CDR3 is TGTGCCAGCTCACGAGACAGGGGTACTAATGAAAAACTGTTTTTT.

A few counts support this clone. CDR3 amino acids: CASSVEAGGAETQYF. The CDR3 DNA reads as TGTGCCAGCAGCGTAGAAGCGGGAGGGGCAGAGACCCAGTACTTC. The chain links TRBV9 to TRBJ2-5; 10 bases map to TRBD2. V was pared by 0 bases and J by 4 bases, with 3 bases of the junction left unmatched. The CDR3 length is 15 residues. Germline CDR1 reads SGDLS; CDR2 reads YYNGEE.

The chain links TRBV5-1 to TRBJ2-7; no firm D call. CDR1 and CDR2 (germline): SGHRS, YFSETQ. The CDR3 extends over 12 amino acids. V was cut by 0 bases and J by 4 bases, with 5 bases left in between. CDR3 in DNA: TGCGCCAGCAGCTTGGACGGGTACGAGCAGTACTTC. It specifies CASSLDGYEQYF. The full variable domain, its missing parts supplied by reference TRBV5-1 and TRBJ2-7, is KAGVTQTPRYLIKTRGQQVTLSCSPISGHRSVSWYQQTPGQGLQFLFEYFSETQRNKGNFPGRFSGRQFSNSRSEMNVSTLELGDSALYLCASSLDGYEQYFGPGTRLTVT.

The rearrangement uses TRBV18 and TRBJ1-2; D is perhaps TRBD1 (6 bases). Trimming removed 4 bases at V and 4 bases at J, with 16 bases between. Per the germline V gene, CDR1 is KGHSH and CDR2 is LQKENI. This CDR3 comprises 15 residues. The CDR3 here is CASSRNREEVYGYTF. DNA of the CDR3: TGTGCCAGCTCACGAAACAGGGAAGAAGTCTATGGCTACACCTTC.

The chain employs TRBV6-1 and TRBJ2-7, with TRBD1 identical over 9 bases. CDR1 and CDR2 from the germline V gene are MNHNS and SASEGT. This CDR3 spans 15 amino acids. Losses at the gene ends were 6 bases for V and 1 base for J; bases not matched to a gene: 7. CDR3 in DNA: TGTGCCAGCAGCCCAATGGGACAGGGATCCTACGAGCAGTACTTC. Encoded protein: CASSPMGQGSYEQYF.

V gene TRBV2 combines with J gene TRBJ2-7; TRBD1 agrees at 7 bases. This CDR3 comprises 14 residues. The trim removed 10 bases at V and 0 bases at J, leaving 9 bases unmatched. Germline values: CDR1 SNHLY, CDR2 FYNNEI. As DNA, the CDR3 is TGTGCCAACAAACAGGGGTCGACCTCCTACGAGCAGTACTTC. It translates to CANKQGSTSYEQYF.

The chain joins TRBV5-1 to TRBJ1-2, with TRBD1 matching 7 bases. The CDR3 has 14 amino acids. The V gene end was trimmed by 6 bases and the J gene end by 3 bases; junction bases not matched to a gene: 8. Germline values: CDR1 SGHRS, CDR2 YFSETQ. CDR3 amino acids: CASTKGTADYGYTF. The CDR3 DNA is TGCGCCAGCACCAAGGGGACAGCAGACTATGGCTACACCTTC. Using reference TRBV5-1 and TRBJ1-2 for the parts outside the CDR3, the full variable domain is KAGVTQTPRYLIKTRGQQVTLSCSPISGHRSVSWYQQTPGQGLQFLFEYFSETQRNKGNFPGRFSGRQFSNSRSEMNVSTLELGDSALYLCASTKGTADYGYTFGSGTRLTVV.

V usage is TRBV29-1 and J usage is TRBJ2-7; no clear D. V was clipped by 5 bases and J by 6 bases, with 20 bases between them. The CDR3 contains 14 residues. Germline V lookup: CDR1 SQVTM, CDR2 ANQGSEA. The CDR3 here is CSVFVRARSPEQYF. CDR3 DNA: TGCAGCGTTTTCGTGCGTGCGCGGTCCCCCGAGCAGTACTTC.

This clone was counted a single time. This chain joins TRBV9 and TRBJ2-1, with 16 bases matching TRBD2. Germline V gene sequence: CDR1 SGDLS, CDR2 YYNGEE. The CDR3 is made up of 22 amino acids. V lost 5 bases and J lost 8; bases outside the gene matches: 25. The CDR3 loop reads CASSLIKSRGTSGRVKGHEQFF. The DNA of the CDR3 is TGTGCCAGCAGTCTTATCAAGTCTAGAGGGACTAGCGGGAGGGTTAAGGGCCATGAGCAGTTCTTC.

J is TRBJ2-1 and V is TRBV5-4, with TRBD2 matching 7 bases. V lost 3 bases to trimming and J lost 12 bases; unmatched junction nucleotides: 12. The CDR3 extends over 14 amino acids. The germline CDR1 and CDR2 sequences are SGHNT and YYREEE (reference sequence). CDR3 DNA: TGTGCCAGCAGCTCCGGCGGGAGTAACATTGGGCAGTTCTTC. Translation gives CASSSGGSNIGQFF. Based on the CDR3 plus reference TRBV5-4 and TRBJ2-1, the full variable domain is ETGVTQSPTHLIKTRGQQVTLRCSSQSGHNTVSWYQQALGQGPQFIFQYYREEENGRGNFPPRFSGLQFPNYSSELNVNALELDDSALYLCASSSGGSNIGQFFGPGTRLTVL.

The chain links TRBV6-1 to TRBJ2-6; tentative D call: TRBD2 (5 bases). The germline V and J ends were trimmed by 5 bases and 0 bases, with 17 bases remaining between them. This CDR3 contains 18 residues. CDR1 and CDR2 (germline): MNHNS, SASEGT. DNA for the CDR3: TGTGCCAGCAGTCAAGGGAGATACCCCCCCTCTGGGGCCAACGTCCTGACTTTC. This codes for CASSQGRYPPSGANVLTF.

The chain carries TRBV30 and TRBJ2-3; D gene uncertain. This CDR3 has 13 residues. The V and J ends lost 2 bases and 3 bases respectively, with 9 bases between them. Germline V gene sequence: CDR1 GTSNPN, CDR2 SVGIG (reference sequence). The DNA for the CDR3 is TGTGCCTGGAGTTCGGCAGGAACAGATACGCAGTATTTT. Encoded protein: CAWSSAGTDTQYF.

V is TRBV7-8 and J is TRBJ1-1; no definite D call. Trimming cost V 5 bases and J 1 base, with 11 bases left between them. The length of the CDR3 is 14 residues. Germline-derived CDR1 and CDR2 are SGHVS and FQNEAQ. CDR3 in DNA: TGTGCCAGCAGCGAGTCGAGTACGAACACTGAAGCTTTCTTT. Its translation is CASSESSTNTEAFF.

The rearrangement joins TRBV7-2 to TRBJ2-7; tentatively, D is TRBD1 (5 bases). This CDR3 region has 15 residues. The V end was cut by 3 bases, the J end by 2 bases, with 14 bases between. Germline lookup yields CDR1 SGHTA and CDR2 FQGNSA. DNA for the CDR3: TGTGCCAGCAGCTTGGGGCAGGTTGCGACCTACGAGCAGTACTTC. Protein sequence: CASSLGQVATYEQYF.

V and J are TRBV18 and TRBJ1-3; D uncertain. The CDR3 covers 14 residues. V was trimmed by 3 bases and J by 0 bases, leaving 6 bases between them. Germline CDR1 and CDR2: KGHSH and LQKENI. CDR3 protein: CASSPRGSGNTIYF. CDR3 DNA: TGTGCCAGCTCACCCCGGGGCTCTGGAAACACCATATATTTT.

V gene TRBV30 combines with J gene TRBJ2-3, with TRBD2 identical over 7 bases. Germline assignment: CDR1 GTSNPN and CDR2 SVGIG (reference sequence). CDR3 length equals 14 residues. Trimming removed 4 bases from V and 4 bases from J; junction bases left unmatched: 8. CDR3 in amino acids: CAWKRGGRADTQYF. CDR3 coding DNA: TGTGCCTGGAAGAGAGGCGGGAGAGCAGATACGCAGTATTTT.

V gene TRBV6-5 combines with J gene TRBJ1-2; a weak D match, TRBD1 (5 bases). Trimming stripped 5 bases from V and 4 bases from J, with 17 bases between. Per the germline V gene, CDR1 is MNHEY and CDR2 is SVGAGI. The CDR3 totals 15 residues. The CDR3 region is CASSPRGGYSYGYTF. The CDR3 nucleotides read TGTGCCAGCAGTCCGCGGGGGGGGTATAGCTATGGCTACACCTTC.

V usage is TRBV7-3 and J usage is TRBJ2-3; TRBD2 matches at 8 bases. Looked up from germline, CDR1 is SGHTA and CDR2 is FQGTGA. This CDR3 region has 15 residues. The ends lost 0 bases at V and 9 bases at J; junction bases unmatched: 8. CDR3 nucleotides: TGTGCCAGCAGCTTAACTCGGGAGGGGGGCGTGACGCAGTATTTT. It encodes CASSLTREGGVTQYF.

CDR3 bases: TGTGCCAGCACCTTTACCGGGAGCCACTACGAGCAGTACTTC. Translation: CASTFTGSHYEQYF. The chain recombines TRBV6-5 with TRBJ2-7; a possible D gene is TRBD2 (6 bases). Germline V gene lookup returns CDR1 MNHEY and CDR2 SVGAGI. This CDR3 is built from 14 residues. V was clipped by 7 bases and J by 3 bases, with 16 bases between them.

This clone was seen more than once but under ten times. The CDR3 sequence is CASKQGSGANVLTF. The CDR3 bases are TGCGCCAGCAAGCAGGGTTCTGGGGCCAACGTCCTGACTTTC. The chain joins TRBV5-1 to TRBJ2-6; D perhaps matches TRBD1 (5 bases). The CDR3 sequence is 14 residues long. Germline-derived CDR1 and CDR2 are SGHRS and YFSETQ. V lost 6 bases and J lost 1, with 8 bases in between.

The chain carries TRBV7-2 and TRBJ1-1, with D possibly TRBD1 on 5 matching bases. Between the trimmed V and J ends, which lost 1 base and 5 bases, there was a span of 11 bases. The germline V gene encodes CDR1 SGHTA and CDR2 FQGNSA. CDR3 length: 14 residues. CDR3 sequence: CASSLVGADTEAFF. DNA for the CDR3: TGTGCCAGCAGCTTAGTAGGGGCCGATACTGAAGCTTTCTTT.